The subject of this entry is one T cell receptor (beta chain). Its antigen remains unidentified. No base quality values were provided; no much bigger clone lies one nucleotide off. The sample is drawn from a study of cytomegalovirus exposure and HLA in healthy donors (dated by TCRdb to 2017 to 2019). At the level of the whole study: According to an earlier analysis of around 600 of the donors, 150 million to 200 million T cells yielded 90 million to 140 million unique TCR beta sequences and 276 Gb of sequence data. Donor age, sex, ethnicity and CMV serostatus were collected together with the repertoire data. Besides the first cohort of more than 650 subjects, a separate validation cohort made up of about 120 different subjects was used. Rather than using new phenotypic data, the later analysis identified candidate immune exposures from TCR beta sequences and from how often those sequences occurred across donors. To predict cytomegalovirus infection status, the study combined high-throughput TCR immunosequencing, statistical association of individual TCRs with disease status, and machine learning. Every repertoire in the discovery cohort had been generated on one and the same sequencing platform. Across roughly 420 genotyped donors of the cohort, an average of approximately 220,000 unique TCR beta nucleotide sequences per donor were sequenced, and about a sixth of those sequences were non-productive. A later genetic analysis took genome-wide SNP genotypes for about 55% of the 666 donors and used that subset as a discovery cohort. Both class I and class II loci were covered by HLA typing, at four-digit resolution. To study patterns of TCR occurrence, a later analysis re-analyzed previously published TCR beta repertoires from more than 550 donors and added high-resolution HLA genotyping. The study was designed to test whether signatures of past pathogen exposure could be identified by cataloging public T cell receptors. The T cell repertoires of around 670 subjects were profiled by immunosequencing and related to cytomegalovirus serostatus. The number of typed donors differed by locus: about 620-630 for A, B, C, DRB1 and DQB1; some 500 for DQA1; approximately 600 for DPA1; and roughly 470 for DPB1. Because of strong linkage in the cohort, 5 or 6 DR-DQ haplotypes were treated as single units for association and clustering. To decide whether each TCR beta V gene segment behaved as functional or pseudogenic, an earlier analysis of some 600 of the donors relied on high-throughput TCR beta sequencing. Among the roughly 400 genotyped donors, approximately 77% belonged to the genetic ancestry cluster associated with self-reported Caucasian donors. An early release covering roughly 600 HLA-typed donors comprised around 300 gigabases of sequencing data and 85 million to 100 million unique TCR sequences.

The library was made by the immunoSEQ multiplex PCR assay. For the multiplex PCR, a mixture combining 60 forward primers for TCR Vbeta segments and 13 reverse primers for TCR Jbeta segments was used. Amplification of the CDR3 region of rearranged TCR beta genes was performed with a multiplex PCR assay on genomic DNA. On the Illumina HiSeq System, the amplified TCR beta libraries were sequenced as 87-base-pair reads. The paper's processing steps were these. Across the 500 to 750 repertoires, a later analysis counted 78 million or so unique TCR beta chains, roughly 11 million of which were shared by at least two donors. A nearest-neighbor algorithm error-corrected the raw reads and collapsed the reads into unique sequences, merging closely related sequences to remove PCR and sequencing errors. CDR3 sequences were aligned to IMGT reference sequences to assign V, D and J gene segments. Each retained sequence needed at least a six-nucleotide match to both a V gene segment and a J gene segment. Rearrangements were classified as productive when the CDR3 lacked stop codons and remained in frame with V and J, and all other rearrangements were classified as non-productive. CDR3 was defined according to IMGT convention as the region running from the second conserved V-encoded cysteine to the conserved J-encoded phenylalanine. Sequences without an unambiguous match to a single V gene segment were excluded from the earlier analysis of 450 to 650 of the donors. An earlier analysis of a few hundred of the donors classified V segments as functional when productive rearrangements were above 56.7% and as segregating when the standard deviation between donors was above 5%. A statistical classification framework was developed to diagnose cytomegalovirus status using the catalog of TCR beta chain sequences. V and J gene assignment, in a later analysis, came from comparing TCR nucleotide sequences with IMGT/GENE-DB human TR gene sequences. A later analysis assigned CDR3 sequences and most-parsimonious VDJ recombination scenarios with the TCRdist pipeline. A later analysis defined each TCR beta chain by its CDR3 amino acid sequence plus V-gene family, and excluded reads lacking a unique V-gene family. To address suspected cross-contamination and a sequencing artifact, a later analysis removed roughly 580 highly shared, low-generation-probability nucleotide sequences. For each public chain, a later analysis derived a clonal expansion index from normalized ranks of inferred template counts within each repertoire. In a later analysis, generation probabilities were computed using a VDJ recombination model fitted to out-of-frame rearrangements, and the results were checked against IGoR. In a later analysis, hypergeometric tests were used to score TCR-TCR, TCR-HLA and TCR-CMV co-occurrence, with a repertoire-size bias correction applied to TCR pairs. False discovery rates were estimated in a later analysis by permuting HLA or CMV assignments 20 times. In a later analysis, co-occurring TCRs were grouped using DBSCAN, with TCRdist sequence similarity added in when clustering inside HLA-allele-positive subsets. Repertoires with fewer than 30,000 or more than 120,000 public chains were left out of co-occurrence clustering, as were five repertoires with anomalous nucleotide sharing. TCRdb re-hosts the immuneACCESS table, in-frame sequences only. Its copies lack some clones; in the studies checked, an unresolved V gene accounts for under half of them, and the cause for the rest is not known. V and J calls and clone size follow that table, whereas D and trimming were derived from the DNA. Recorded for this sample are 150,000 to 200,000 clones; about three quarters of them occurred a single time. The top ten clonotypes cover more than 0.75% of the sample.

In total, just over 650 healthy bone marrow donors made up the cohort. Cohort members were all nominally healthy when sampled, although unrecorded immune exposures were likely present. The donor tested CMV seropositive and was one of the 289 seropositive cohort members. A peripheral blood sample was provided by each donor, and peripheral blood mononuclear cells were used for TCR beta sequencing. Genomic DNA was extracted from the blood cell samples with the Qiagen DNeasy Blood Extraction Kit. General findings and caveats noted by the study authors: Most CMV-associated TCR beta chains appeared to be HLA-restricted in a later analysis, and the HLA associations seemed to be driven largely by CMV exposure. Broadly in line with IMGT annotations, most TCR beta V segments showed up in productive rearrangements about 87% or about 30% of the time in an earlier analysis of approximately 600 of the donors. Linkage disequilibrium might explain the correlated functional status among segregating V segments, but an unknown experimental factor could not be excluded. For the cohort, immune exposure information was limited to CMV serostatus. In both the original and validation cohorts, the classifier was reported to diagnose cytomegalovirus status with high specificity and sensitivity. At a false discovery rate of 0.05, a later analysis linked under 20,000 TCR beta sequences to specific HLA alleles. Across donors, most TCR sequences were observed very rarely, whereas some public TCRs were present in many individuals. Compared with the approximately 720-donor mean, donors in an Asian-associated ancestry cluster had fewer N-insertions in productive TCRs, according to a later genetic analysis. Because the 87-base-pair reads could not distinguish some IMGT-functional V segments, including TRBV6-2 and TRBV6-3, those segments were excluded. V-gene and J-gene trimming of TCR beta chains was associated with a missense DCLRE1C variant in a later genetic analysis, and the association was replicated in an independent cohort. This cohort had only TCR beta chains sequenced, and the lack of alpha or paired-chain data limited which features could be detected. When HLA alleles, especially DR and DQ, strongly co-occurred, attributing TCR associations to individual alleles was difficult. A few of the identified cytomegalovirus-associated TCR beta chains were confirmed in vitro to be specific for cytomegalovirus antigens. The sequencing pipeline was judged likely to have produced a cluster of highly shared sequence variants as a technical artifact. In a later analysis, the rate of TCR association differed among HLA loci, with DRB1 alleles having the most associated TCRs and HLA-C alleles having the fewest. Compared with equally common non-associated chains, HLA-associated TCR beta chains in a later analysis were more clonally expanded and had lower generation probabilities. A further reported finding was that TCR beta sequences accurately predicted the HLA-A and HLA-B alleles for most subjects in the first cohort. It was suggested by the authors that the approach could potentially be generalized to other disease states and immunological phenotypes. HLA typing was unavailable for some donors at each locus, so association tests used only the typed subset. The earlier analysis of 587 of the donors excluded roughly 17 rarely observed V segments, including chromosome 9 orphons, because counts were too low. Roughly uniform sequencing depth across donors was assumed in presence/absence analyses, although this assumption may not hold. A later analysis reported that several top co-occurrence clusters appeared linked to parvovirus B19, influenza, CMV and Epstein-Barr virus. The study gave a list of 150 to 200 TCR beta chains associated with cytomegalovirus.

Taken from cysteine to phenylalanine, the CDR3 has 16 residues. Only the CDR3 region is kept as DNA, spanning 48 bases read in frame from base 1. CDR1 and CDR2 (SGHRS, YFSETQ) derive from the germline V gene. V is pruned by 1 base and J by 1 base, leaving 4 bases of the junction without a gene match. The sequencing input was PBMCs. This sequence was found in a woman aged 45-65 years in good health and CMV-seropositive. The V and J genes are TRBV5-1 and TRBJ2-3, with 9 bases matching TRBD2. At the DNA level, the sequence is TGCGCCAGCAGCTTGACCGGGACTAGCCGCACAGATACGCAGTATTTT. This codes for CASSLTGTSRTDTQYF.